This T cell receptor (beta chain) was identified in a study of response to subunit inactivated influenza vaccine. V was pared by 5 bases and J by 7 bases, with 6 bases of the junction left unmatched. The CDR3 runs 13 residues. CDR1 is DFQATT and CDR2 is SNEGSKA in the germline V gene (reference sequence). Study-wide findings and caveats: New T cells are recruited in small numbers by each seasonal influenza vaccination, according to the authors' suggestion.

TCRdb passed the RT-PCR reads through MiXCR, listing each CDR3 protein once. The sample lists some 640,000 distinct CDR3 sequences, approximately 13% seen once, with 5.5% to 7% in the top ten. The sample holds a few counts of this clonotype. Its cognate antigen is unknown. The rearrangement joins TRBV20-1 to TRBJ2-7; TRBD1 aligns across 12 bases. The input for sequencing was PBMCs from blood, taken 14 to 15 days before vaccination. The origin of this receptor is a man aged 50 to 60 who received an inactivated influenza vaccine. Here the CDR3 DNA reads TGCAGTGCTCCCGGGACAGGGGGCTGGGAGCAGTACTTC. Translating it yields CSAPGTGGWEQYF.